These 17 T cell receptor beta chains were sequenced from one sample in a study of T cells in Graves' hyperthyroidism and ophthalmopathy. From RNA transcripts, TCR beta CDR3 regions were amplified. RT-PCR in the first round (using the HTBI primer set) targeted the TCR CDR3. TCRdb analysed the multiplex PCR reads with MiXCR anew, one entry per CDR3 protein. The sample gives approximately 300,000 distinct CDR3 sequences, 17% of which show up once; 55% to 60% is in the top ten. The specimen was blood. These receptors came from a woman aged 60-70 years with Graves' ophthalmopathy.

The table lists this clonotype with a few counts. The genes are TRBV3-1 and TRBJ2-3; D perhaps matches TRBD1 (6 bases). V was clipped by 1 base and J by 5 bases, with 10 bases between them. Germline assignment: CDR1 LGHDT and CDR2 YNNKEL (reference sequence). This CDR3 is 14 amino acids long. This CDR3 is CASSQGQGRDTQYF. CDR3 nucleotide sequence: TGTGCCAGCAGCCAAGGTCAGGGGAGAGATACGCAGTATTTT.

This chain joins TRBV20-1 and TRBJ2-3, with 14 bases identical to TRBD2. The CDR3 loop spans 20 amino acids. V trimming: 3 bases; J trimming: 3 bases; junction bases outside the gene matches: 17. Germline V gives CDR1 DFQATT, CDR2 SNEGSKA (reference sequence). The CDR3 nucleotides are TGCAGTGCTAGCCTTTCGATTTGGACTAGCGGGAGGAATCCTACAGATACGCAGTATTTT. Translated: CSASLSIWTSGRNPTDTQYF.

This chain uses TRBV7-8 with TRBJ2-1, with a possible D match to TRBD2 (6 bases). Germline CDR1 SGHVS, CDR2 FQNEAQ. Between the trimmed V and J ends, which lost 3 bases and 8 bases, there was a span of 17 bases. The CDR3 has 15 residues. The CDR3 spells CASSLRDSRGDEQFF. The CDR3 DNA sequence: TGTGCCAGCAGCTTGCGGGACTCCCGCGGCGATGAGCAGTTCTTC.

This clonotype has a handful of counts. The V call is TRBV9, the J call TRBJ2-6; 12 bases are shared with TRBD1. The V segment lost 4 bases and the J segment 1 base; nucleotides outside the gene matches: 15. The germline V gene encodes CDR1 SGDLS and CDR2 YYNGEE. The CDR3 loop spans 21 amino acids. The CDR3 coding sequence is TGTGCCAGCAGCCCGAGGTTGAGGATGGGACAGGGGGCGTCTGGGGCCAACGTCCTGACTTTC. It specifies CASSPRLRMGQGASGANVLTF. The whole variable domain, remainder taken from reference TRBV9 and TRBJ2-6, is DSGVTQTPKHLITATGQRVTLRCSPRSGDLSVYWYQQSLDQGLQFLIQYYNGEERAKGNILERFSAQQFPDLHSELNLSSLELGDSALYFCASSPRLRMGQGASGANVLTFGAGSRLTVL.

About this clonotype itself: Just one base apart from a much larger clone, this may be a read error. This chain joins TRBV7-8 and TRBJ1-1; perhaps TRBD1 as D (5 bases). Germline CDR1 SGHVS, CDR2 FQNEAQ. This CDR3 is 14 amino acids long. The germline V and J ends were trimmed by 8 bases and 0 bases, with 13 bases remaining between them. The CDR3 region has the DNA TGTGCCAGCGGCCGGGGACGGATGAACACTGAAGCTTTCTTT. It encodes CASGRGRMNTEAFF.

Many counts were recorded for this clonotype. V gene TRBV29-1 combines with J gene TRBJ2-2; D ambiguous. The CDR3 runs to 13 residues. The V gene's germline CDR1 is SQVTM and CDR2 ANQGSEA. The ends were cut back, 3 bases at V and 2 bases at J, with 7 bases in the middle. DNA of the CDR3: TGCAGCGTTGACCCCGTAAACACCGGGGAGCTGTTTTTT. Its translation is CSVDPVNTGELFF.

The sample holds many counts of this clonotype. The chain recombines TRBV9 with TRBJ2-2; D is uncertain. The CDR3 contains 14 residues. Germline V gene sequence: CDR1 SGDLS, CDR2 YYNGEE. V lost 4 bases, J lost 3 bases, and 10 bases lay in between. CDR3 bases: TGTGCCAGCAGCCCCCCGGTCTACACCGGGGAGCTGTTTTTT. Its translation: CASSPPVYTGELFF.

This clonotype has ten or more counts. The rearrangement uses TRBV27 and TRBJ2-3; D gene unclear. Looked up from germline, CDR1 is MNHEY and CDR2 is SMNVEV (reference sequence). The CDR3 is 13 residues long. Between the trimmed V and J ends, which lost 2 bases and 5 bases, there was a span of 8 bases. CDR3 sequence reads: CASSLLLGDTQYF. The CDR3 bases are TGTGCCAGCAGTTTACTCTTAGGAGATACGCAGTATTTT.

This clonotype was detected ten times or more. The rearrangement links TRBV5-1 to TRBJ1-4, with 8 bases aligning to TRBD1. With V trimmed by 4 bases and J by 4 bases, 12 bases remained unmatched. This CDR3 has 17 amino acids. Germline V CDR1 and CDR2: SGHRS, YFSETQ. The CDR3: CASSVGQGPVFNEKLFF. The CDR3 nucleotides are TGCGCCAGCAGCGTAGGACAGGGCCCTGTTTTTAATGAAAAACTGTTTTTT.

This clonotype was detected many times. The V and J genes are TRBV15 and TRBJ2-5, with D possibly called TRBD1 or TRBD2 (5 bases each). The V end lost 0 bases, the J end lost 3 bases, and 8 bases lay between the germline ends. CDR3 length: 14 amino acids. The germline V gene encodes CDR1 LNHNV and CDR2 YYDKDF (reference sequence). The CDR3 coding sequence is TGTGCCACCAGCAGAGATTGGGGGAAAGAGACCCAGTACTTC. Encoded protein: CATSRDWGKETQYF.

The chain links TRBV20-1 to TRBJ1-1; the D is unclear. The V and J ends lost 2 bases and 4 bases respectively, with 17 bases between them. From germline, CDR1 is DFQATT and CDR2 SNEGSKA (reference sequence). The CDR3 covers 15 residues. Here the CDR3 reads CSARNLAGLSTEAFF. In nucleotides, the CDR3 is TGCAGTGCTAGAAACCTGGCGGGTTTGAGCACTGAAGCTTTCTTT.

The table lists this clonotype with many counts. The junction differs from germline at one of its ends, possibly a read error. The chain carries TRBV7-7 and TRBJ2-5; possible D gene TRBD1, 6 bases. In germline, CDR1 is SSHAT, CDR2 FNYEAQ (reference sequence). The CDR3 length is 13 residues. The CDR3 is CASSLNRDGTQYF. The CDR3 DNA sequence: TGTGCTAGCAGCTTAAACAGGGATGGGACCCAGTACTTC.

In its sample, this clonotype was seen once. The chain couples TRBV11-2 to TRBJ2-7; 10 nucleotides match TRBD1. Germline values: CDR1 SGHAT, CDR2 FQNNGV. Trimming cost V 5 bases and J 4 bases; bases outside gene matches: 11. This CDR3 is built from 16 residues. The CDR3 DNA follows: TGTGCCAGCAGCCAACCCGACAGGGGGCTTGTTTACGAGCAGTACTTC. Its translation: CASSQPDRGLVYEQYF.

The chain combines TRBV10-3 with TRBJ2-1; 13 nucleotides line up with TRBD2. V lost 3 bases and J lost 6; bases outside the gene matches: 5. This CDR3 is 16 amino acids long. In germline, CDR1 is ENHRY, CDR2 SYGVKD. The CDR3 DNA sequence: TGTGCCATCAGTGACGGGACTAGCGGGGTTAGCAATGAGCAGTTCTTC. This encodes CAISDGTSGVSNEQFF.

The chain carries TRBV12-3 or TRBV12-4 and TRBJ1-3; D unresolved. This CDR3 has 17 amino acids. Trimming took off 3 bases at V and 0 bases at J, with 15 bases between the two ends. The CDR3 nucleotides read TGTGCCAGCAGTTTGATTACAAGCGACGTCTCTGGAAACACCATATATTTT. Its protein is CASSLITSDVSGNTIYF.

This clonotype was seen only a few times. The gene calls are TRBV4-2 and TRBJ1-2; no firm D call. V lost 2 bases and J lost 4, with 11 bases in between. The CDR3 has 14 residues. Germline CDR1 LGHNA, CDR2 YNFKEQ. The CDR3 loop reads CASSQTDGTYGYTF. CDR3 nucleotide sequence: TGTGCCAGCAGCCAAACAGACGGCACCTATGGCTACACCTTC.

This clonotype was seen repeatedly, ten times or more. The chain has TRBV2 and TRBJ2-5, with 13 bases aligning to TRBD2. V lost 5 bases, J lost 4 bases, and 7 bases stayed unmatched. Germline CDR1 and CDR2: SNHLY and FYNNEI. The CDR3 extends over 16 amino acids. CDR3 protein: CASSPLLAGGGETQYF. The DNA of the CDR3 is TGTGCCAGCAGTCCTTTACTAGCGGGAGGGGGAGAGACCCAGTACTTC. Combining the CDR3 with reference TRBV2 and TRBJ2-5 gives the whole variable domain EPEVTQTPSHQVTQMGQEVILRCVPISNHLYFYWYRQILGQKVEFLVSFYNNEISEKSEIFDDQFSVERPDGSNFTLKIRSTKLEDSAMYFCASSPLLAGGGETQYFGPGTRLLVL.